The 32 T cell receptor beta chains below were found in one sample sequenced in a study of shared clonotypes between healthy human individuals. Libraries were prepared by immunoSEQ multiplex PCR; TCRdb keeps only in-frame clonotypes and omits some of them. The table records around 1.1 million clones, around 78% of them present only once. What was sequenced was memory CD4+ T cells from PBMCs. Subset defined: CD45RA-negative fraction. The receptor set was obtained from a man in his late teens or twenties in good health. Some clones in this sample may be carry-over from other donors' samples.

Notes on this clone: One end of the junction fails to match germline, which may point to a read error. The chain has TRBV19 and TRBJ2-7; 10 bases fit TRBD2. Germline V lookup: CDR1 LNHDA, CDR2 SQIVND (reference sequence). The CDR3 loop spans 13 amino acids. The CDR3 here is CASRLAGSYEQYF. CDR3 nucleotide sequence: TGTGCTAGTAGACTAGCGGGCTCCTACGAGCAGTACTTC.

The chain combines TRBV18 with TRBJ1-4; tentative D call: TRBD1 (5 bases). The CDR3 spans 18 residues. Trimming cost V 3 bases and J 4 bases, with 21 bases left between them. The germline V gene has CDR1 KGHSH and CDR2 LQKENI. DNA of the CDR3: TGTGCCAGCTCACCCCAGGCCGGAGCAGGGAACGATAATGAAAAACTGTTTTTT. This sequence encodes CASSPQAGAGNDNEKLFF.

Concerning this clone: It differs at one base from a far larger clone, so likely a read error. The chain links TRBV7-9 to TRBJ1-1; unclear D gene. CDR1 and CDR2 (germline): SEHNR, FQNEAQ (reference sequence). Deletions cut 2 bases from V and 1 base from J, with 5 bases between. CDR3 size: 13 residues. DNA for the CDR3: TGTGCCAGCAGCTTAACAGAGAACACTGAAGCTTTCTTT. Protein sequence: CASSLTENTEAFF. The entire variable domain, with the rest obtained from reference TRBV7-9 and TRBJ1-1, is as follows: DTGVSQNPRHKITKRGQNVTFRCDPISEHNRLYWYRQTLGQGPEFLTYFQNEAQLEKSRLLSDRFSAERPKGSFSTLEIQRTEQGDSAMYLCASSLTENTEAFFGQGTRLTVV.

The V call is TRBV7-9, the J call TRBJ1-1; no clear D gene. V was shortened by 3 bases and J by 4 bases, with 6 bases between the two germline ends. This CDR3 is built from 12 residues. Germline V gene data show CDR1 as SEHNR and CDR2 as FQNEAQ (reference sequence). CDR3 coding DNA: TGTGCCAGCAGCTTCCCCGCCACTGAAGCTTTCTTT. Amino acids: CASSFPATEAFF.

The chain recombines TRBV6-4 with TRBJ1-1, with D possibly TRBD1 on 6 matching bases. The CDR3 has 14 residues. The V gene lost 7 bases and the J gene lost 5 bases, with 17 bases spanning the gap. Germline V gives CDR1 MRHNA, CDR2 SNTAGT. In DNA, the CDR3 is TGTGCCAGCACCGGGGGAGGGAGGGGGACTGAAGCTTTCTTT. The encoded protein is CASTGGGRGTEAFF.

This clone was detected once. The CDR3 bases are TGTGCCAGCAAGGTAGGACTCCTCTACGAGCAGTACTTC. Translation: CASKVGLLYEQYF. This chain connects TRBV6-1 to TRBJ2-7, with D maybe TRBD2 (5 bases). The CDR3 has 13 amino acids. The V and J ends lost 7 bases and 3 bases respectively, with 13 bases between them. The germline gives CDR1 MNHNS, CDR2 SASEGT.

This clone was recorded many times. This rearrangement joins TRBV9 to TRBJ2-2, with 7 bases fitting TRBD1. CDR3 length equals 14 residues. The V segment lost 3 bases and the J segment 6 bases; nucleotides outside the gene matches: 5. Germline loops: CDR1 SGDLS, CDR2 YYNGEE. CDR3 nucleotide sequence: TGTGCCAGCAGCGCGGGACAGTGGTCCGGGGAGCTGTTTTTT. This gives the protein CASSAGQWSGELFF.

The V and J genes are TRBV4-1 and TRBJ1-2; the D gene is possibly TRBD1 (5 bases). This CDR3 region has 15 residues. V lost 0 bases to trimming and J lost 4 bases, with 12 bases between them. Germline V gene lookup returns CDR1 MGHRA and CDR2 YSYEKL. CDR3 in DNA: TGCGCCAGCAGCCAAGATCGAGGCAGGGCCTATGGCTACACCTTC. Its protein product is CASSQDRGRAYGYTF.

The chain carries TRBV9 and TRBJ2-3; no clear D. Between the trimmed V and J ends, which lost 1 base and 7 bases, there was a span of 19 bases. CDR1 is SGDLS and CDR2 is YYNGEE in the germline V gene. There are 16 residues in the CDR3. The CDR3 nucleotides read TGTGCCAGCAGCGTAAGGTACAGAGCCGACCCATATACGCAGTATTTT. This encodes CASSVRYRADPYTQYF.

Points on this clone: This may come from a read error, since a much larger clone is one base off. In the same sample, other DNA sequences code for this CDR3. The chain uses TRBV20-1 and TRBJ2-5, with D uncertain. CDR1 DFQATT and CDR2 SNEGSKA come from the germline V gene (reference sequence). The CDR3 is 11 amino acids. The CDR3 reads CSASSRETQYF. In DNA form, the CDR3 reads TGCAGTGCTAGCTCTAGAGAGACCCAATACTTC.

The chain joins TRBV5-1 to TRBJ2-6; D is possibly TRBD1 (6 bases). CDR1 SGHRS and CDR2 YFSETQ come from the germline V gene. The CDR3 sequence is 17 residues long. V was cut by 4 bases and J by 4 bases, with 18 bases left in between. CDR3 protein: CASSLNTNRVGANVLTF. In DNA, the CDR3 is TGCGCCAGCAGCCTTAACACCAACAGGGTCGGGGCCAACGTCCTGACTTTC.

The chain has TRBV4-2 and TRBJ1-3; D is perhaps TRBD1 (5 bases). Trimming shortened V by 4 bases and J by 2 bases, and 15 bases separated the two germline ends. Germline loops: CDR1 LGHNA, CDR2 YNFKEQ. The CDR3 loop spans 16 amino acids. CDR3 coding DNA: TGTGCCAGCAGCCTTCCTTCAGGGAACCCTGGAAACACCATATATTTT. Protein sequence: CASSLPSGNPGNTIYF.

This rearrangement joins TRBV10-3 to TRBJ2-7; a possible D gene is TRBD1 (6 bases). CDR1 is ENHRY, CDR2 SYGVKD, per germline. V was clipped by 2 bases and J by 1 base, with 6 bases between them. The CDR3 consists of 13 residues. The CDR3 sequence is CAISEQGSYEQYF. For the CDR3, the DNA is TGTGCCATCAGTGAGCAGGGGTCCTACGAGCAGTACTTC.

The chain employs TRBV28 and TRBJ2-7; D not certain. Germline-derived CDR1 and CDR2 are MDHEN and SYDVKM. V was shortened by 6 bases and J by 3 bases, with 15 bases between the two germline ends. The CDR3 is 14 residues long. CDR3 region: CASSRHAMGYEQYF. DNA for the CDR3: TGTGCCAGCAGCAGACATGCGATGGGCTACGAGCAGTACTTC. The full variable domain, rest sourced from reference TRBV28 and TRBJ2-7, is DVKVTQSSRYLVKRTGEKVFLECVQDMDHENMFWYRQDPGLGLRLIYFSYDVKMKEKGDIPEGYSVSREKKERFSLILESASTNQTSMYLCASSRHAMGYEQYFGPGTRLTVT.

The chain carries TRBV7-2 and TRBJ2-3, with 7 bases fitting TRBD2. Trimming cost V 4 bases and J 4 bases; bases outside gene matches: 5. Germline CDR1 and CDR2: SGHTA and FQGNSA. This CDR3 is built from 14 residues. This CDR3 is CASSSYTSADTQYF. CDR3 DNA sequence: TGTGCCAGCAGCTCATACACTAGCGCAGATACGCAGTATTTT.

This clone was picked up a small number of times. The CDR3 protein is CAAGASDGQPQHF. CDR3 coding DNA: TGTGCCGCAGGAGCCTCGGATGGGCAGCCCCAGCATTTT. The V call is TRBV28, the J call TRBJ1-5; D gene ambiguous. Germline V gene sequence: CDR1 MDHEN, CDR2 SYDVKM. This CDR3 has 13 residues. Trimming took off 11 bases at V and 7 bases at J, with 18 bases between the two ends.

This chain uses TRBV11-2 with TRBJ2-1; D gene ambiguous. The CDR3 spans 14 residues. The germline gives CDR1 SGHAT, CDR2 FQNNGV. With 1 base removed from V and 6 bases from J, the gap between germline ends came to 10 bases. This CDR3 reads CASSLGVEINEQFF. The CDR3 coding sequence is TGTGCCAGCAGCTTAGGTGTTGAAATCAATGAGCAGTTCTTC.

V gene TRBV27 combines with J gene TRBJ1-2; D not resolved. Trimming pared 2 bases from V and 0 bases from J, leaving 13 bases between. The CDR3 runs to 16 residues. CDR1 MNHEY and CDR2 SMNVEV come from the germline V gene (reference sequence). The chain's CDR3 is CASSLADGPTNYGYTF. The CDR3 DNA reads TGTGCCAGCAGTTTAGCGGACGGTCCTACTAACTATGGCTACACCTTC.

This chain uses TRBV25-1 with TRBJ1-1; 10 positions match TRBD1. The CDR3 totals 15 residues. Per the germline V gene, CDR1 is MGHDK and CDR2 is SYGVNS. Trimming at V came to 7 bases and at J to 4 bases, leaving 9 bases not matched to a gene. This chain's CDR3 is CASNRQGAAGTEAFF. CDR3 DNA: TGTGCCAGCAACAGACAGGGGGCTGCGGGCACTGAAGCTTTCTTT.

CDR3 protein: CASSAGPYNEQFF. CDR3 coding DNA: TGCGCCAGCAGTGCAGGGCCCTACAATGAGCAGTTCTTC. The chain recombines TRBV10-1 with TRBJ2-1; D might be TRBD1 (5 bases). The CDR3 sequence is 13 residues long. The ends were cut back, 4 bases at V and 2 bases at J, with 6 bases in the middle. Germline V gene data show CDR1 as WNHNN and CDR2 as SYGVQD (reference sequence).

The genes are TRBV6-4 and TRBJ2-7; D is ambiguous. This CDR3 spans 14 amino acids. Germline CDR1 is MRHNA and CDR2 is SNTAGT. Trimming took 6 bases from V and 2 from J, leaving 14 bases between them. CDR3 bases: TGTGCCAGCAGGGGTGATCCCGAGGCCTACGAGCAGTACTTC. Protein: CASRGDPEAYEQYF.

The chain couples TRBV28 to TRBJ1-1; D not certain. Between the trimmed V and J ends, which lost 6 bases and 4 bases, there was a span of 9 bases. The CDR3 spans 12 residues. The germline V gene has CDR1 MDHEN and CDR2 SYDVKM. CDR3 loop: CASRPVATEAFF. The CDR3 DNA follows: TGTGCCAGCAGACCCGTTGCCACTGAAGCTTTCTTT. Based on the CDR3 plus reference TRBV28 and TRBJ1-1, the full variable domain is DVKVTQSSRYLVKRTGEKVFLECVQDMDHENMFWYRQDPGLGLRLIYFSYDVKMKEKGDIPEGYSVSREKKERFSLILESASTNQTSMYLCASRPVATEAFFGQGTRLTVV.

The rearrangement uses TRBV10-1 and TRBJ1-1, with 7 bases lining up with TRBD1. From germline, CDR1 is WNHNN and CDR2 SYGVQD (reference sequence). Trimming removed 5 bases from V and 0 bases from J; junction bases left unmatched: 12. CDR3 length equals 17 residues. The CDR3 DNA reads TGCGCCAGCAGTTCCGACGACATCCAGGGGGTGAACACTGAAGCTTTCTTT. This gives the protein CASSSDDIQGVNTEAFF.

DNA of the CDR3: TGTGCCAGCAGCCAGAGTACCTACCTGAATGAGCAGTTCTTC. Translation gives CASSQSTYLNEQFF. The chain combines TRBV4-2 with TRBJ2-1; D remains ambiguous. The CDR3 consists of 14 residues. The ends were cut back, 3 bases at V and 7 bases at J, with 13 bases in the middle. Germline values: CDR1 LGHNA, CDR2 YNFKEQ.

J is TRBJ2-1 and V is TRBV11-2, with 9 bases matching TRBD2. The length of the CDR3 is 16 residues. The V gene's germline CDR1 is SGHAT and CDR2 FQNNGV. Trimming removed 4 bases from V and 2 bases from J; junction bases left unmatched: 6. CDR3 loop: CASSSLRLAAYNEQFF. Written as DNA, the CDR3 is TGTGCCAGCAGCTCCCTTCGACTAGCGGCCTACAATGAGCAGTTCTTC.

The rearrangement joins TRBV5-4 to TRBJ1-1; a weak D match, TRBD1 (5 bases). The CDR3 extends over 17 amino acids. Germline V gene data show CDR1 as SGHNT and CDR2 as YYREEE (reference sequence). V was pared by 4 bases and J by 4 bases, with 23 bases between. In DNA, the CDR3 is TGTGCCAGCAGCCCTGGGGCGGCATCTTTACGAGGCACTGAAGCTTTCTTT. This gives the protein CASSPGAASLRGTEAFF.

CDR3 in DNA: TGTGCCAGCACCCTAGTAGCGGGAAGCACAGATACGCAGTATTTT. Its translation: CASTLVAGSTDTQYF. The V call is TRBV11-2, the J call TRBJ2-3, with 8 bases identical to TRBD2. The junction had 6 bases not matched to a gene; V was cut back by 7 bases and J by 0 bases. The CDR3 sequence is 15 residues long. The germline gives CDR1 SGHAT, CDR2 FQNNGV.

The chain carries TRBV6-1 and TRBJ2-4, with a tentative D call TRBD2 (5 bases). Germline values: CDR1 MNHNS, CDR2 SASEGT. Trimming removed 6 bases from V and 13 bases from J, with 13 bases in between. The CDR3 loop spans 11 amino acids. The CDR3 region is CASSGRGLQYF. The CDR3, as DNA: TGTGCCAGCAGCGGGCGTGGACTGCAGTACTTC.

The sample holds many counts of this clone. This rearrangement joins TRBV6-6 to TRBJ1-2; D not resolved. CDR3 size: 16 residues. Germline V gives CDR1 MNHNY, CDR2 SVGAGI (reference sequence). Trimming removed 0 bases at V and 4 bases at J, with 15 bases between. CDR3 region: CASSYSNPGEGYGYTF. The CDR3 coding sequence is TGTGCCAGCAGTTACTCGAATCCTGGGGAGGGCTATGGCTACACCTTC.

Details on this clone: A read error is possible here, since a much larger clone lies one base away. Other DNA sequences within the sample encode an identical CDR3. J is TRBJ2-6 and V is TRBV2; TRBD1 aligns across 7 bases. CDR1 is SNHLY and CDR2 is FYNNEI in the germline V gene. This CDR3 contains 14 residues. J gave up 2 bases and V 6 bases, and 1 base lay outside the gene matches. The DNA of the CDR3 is TGTGCCAGCAGCGACAGGGCTGGGGCCAACGTCCTGACTTTC. This encodes CASSDRAGANVLTF.

The chain is built from TRBV4-1 and TRBJ1-5; no clear D gene. This CDR3 spans 16 amino acids. CDR1 is MGHRA and CDR2 is YSYEKL in the germline V gene. The V and J ends lost 0 bases and 6 bases respectively, with 15 bases between them. CDR3 in amino acids: CASSQEGWLDGQPQHF. The CDR3 nucleotides are TGCGCCAGCAGCCAAGAGGGTTGGCTGGACGGTCAGCCCCAGCATTTT.

Only a few counts were recorded for this clone. This sequence joins TRBV7-2 and TRBJ1-3, with unresolved D. CDR3 length: 15 amino acids. The V end was cut by 3 bases, the J end by 0 bases, with 9 bases between. CDR1 is SGHTA, CDR2 FQGNSA, per germline. The CDR3 DNA sequence: TGTGCCAGCAGCTTCGGGTCGGGCTCTGGAAACACCATATATTTT. Translating gives CASSFGSGSGNTIYF.